This T cell receptor beta chain was retrieved from a study of OX40 agonist ivuxolimab in advanced cancers. Across the whole study: Every 2 weeks, patients got intravenous ivuxolimab at one of six dose levels (0.01-10 mg/kg). Hepatocellular carcinoma, melanoma, renal cell or head and neck cancer occurred in dose-escalation patients.

Method: immunoSEQ multiplex PCR; TCRdb's copy keeps in-frame clones and lacks some. The data show about 35,000 clones, around 90% seen once. V shed 2 bases and J 3 bases; nucleotides not matched to a gene: 5. This CDR3 has 14 residues. CDR1 is GTSNPN and CDR2 is SVGIG in the germline V gene (reference sequence). With regard to this clone: Its antigen is not known.

Systemic immunosuppression or a history of autoimmune disease excluded patients. Study-wide findings and caveats: Expanded clones were, on average, more numerous in CD8+ T cells than in CD4+.

The chain carries TRBV30 and TRBJ1-1; 8 positions match TRBD1. Sample: CD4+ or CD8+ T cells sorted from blood, taken in a trial of the OX40 agonist ivuxolimab. The sequence was collected from an adult with an advanced solid tumor such as melanoma, head and neck, liver or kidney cancer. CDR3 nucleotides: TGTGCCTGGAGTTTTGGACAGGGAGACACTGAAGCTTTCTTT. Residues: CAWSFGQGDTEAFF.